This entry is about one T cell receptor (beta chain). The sample originates from a study of blood T cell repertoires in COVID-19. Study as a whole: The analysed material was cDNA or gDNA that came from T cells, B-cell-depleted T cells, or PBMCs.

In the original processing: The authors estimated nucleated cell counts from reference gene primer amplification. This table comes from immunoSEQ multiplex PCR, and its TCRdb copy is limited to in-frame clones, with some not included. That table is the source of V, J and clone size, and D and trimming were worked out from the DNA. The table records more than 50,000 clones, around 77% of them present only once. The CDR3 covers 14 residues. The V gene's germline CDR1 is SGHDT and CDR2 YYEEEE. Trimming stripped 3 bases from V and 2 bases from J, with 9 bases between. Sequenced sample: peripheral blood. The chain recombines TRBV5-6 with TRBJ1-3; the D gene is possibly TRBD1 (6 bases). The TCR comes from a human donor in a cohort sampled during active COVID-19. The CDR3 protein is CASSSQGPGNTIYF. The CDR3 DNA follows: TGTGCCAGCAGCTCGCAGGGGCCTGGAAACACCATATATTTT.